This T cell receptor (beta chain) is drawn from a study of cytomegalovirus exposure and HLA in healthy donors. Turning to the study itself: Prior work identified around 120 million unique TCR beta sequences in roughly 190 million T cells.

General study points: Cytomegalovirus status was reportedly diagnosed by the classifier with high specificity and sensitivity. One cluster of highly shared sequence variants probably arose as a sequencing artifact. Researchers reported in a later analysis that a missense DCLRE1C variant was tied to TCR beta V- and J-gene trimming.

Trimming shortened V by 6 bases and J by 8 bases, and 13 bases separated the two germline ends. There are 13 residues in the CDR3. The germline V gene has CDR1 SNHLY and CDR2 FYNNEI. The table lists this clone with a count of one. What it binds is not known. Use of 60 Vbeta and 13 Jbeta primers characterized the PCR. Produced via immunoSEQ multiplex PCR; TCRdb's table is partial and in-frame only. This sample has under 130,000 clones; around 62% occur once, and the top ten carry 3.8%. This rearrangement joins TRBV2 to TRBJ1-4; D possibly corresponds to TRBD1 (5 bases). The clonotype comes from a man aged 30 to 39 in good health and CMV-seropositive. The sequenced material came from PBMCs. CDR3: CASREGPGEKLFF. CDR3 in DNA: TGTGCCAGCAGGGAGGGGCCAGGGGAAAAACTGTTTTTT.